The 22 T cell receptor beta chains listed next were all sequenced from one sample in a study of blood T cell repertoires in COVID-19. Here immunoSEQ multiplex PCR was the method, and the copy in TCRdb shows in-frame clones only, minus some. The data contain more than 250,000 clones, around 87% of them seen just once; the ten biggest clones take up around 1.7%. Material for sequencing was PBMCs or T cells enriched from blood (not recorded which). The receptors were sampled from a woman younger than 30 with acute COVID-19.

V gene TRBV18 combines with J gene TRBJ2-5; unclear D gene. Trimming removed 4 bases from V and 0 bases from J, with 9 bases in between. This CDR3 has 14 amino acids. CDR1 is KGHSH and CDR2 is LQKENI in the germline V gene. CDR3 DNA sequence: TGTGCCAGCTCACGACTTGGGTACCAAGAGACCCAGTACTTC. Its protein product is CASSRLGYQETQYF.

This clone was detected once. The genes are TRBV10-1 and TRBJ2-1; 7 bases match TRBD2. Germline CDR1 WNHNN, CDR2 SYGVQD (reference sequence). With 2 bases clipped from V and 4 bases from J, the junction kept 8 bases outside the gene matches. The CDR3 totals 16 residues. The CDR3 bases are TGCGCCAGCAGTGAGAAGGTGGGAGGGCCTTACAATGAGCAGTTCTTC. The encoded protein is CASSEKVGGPYNEQFF.

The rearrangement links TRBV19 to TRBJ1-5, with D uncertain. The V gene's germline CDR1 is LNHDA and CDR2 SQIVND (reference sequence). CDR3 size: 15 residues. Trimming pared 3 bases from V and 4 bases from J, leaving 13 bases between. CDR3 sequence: CASSMGRSGNQPQHF. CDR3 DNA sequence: TGTGCCAGTAGTATGGGTAGGAGTGGAAATCAGCCCCAGCATTTT.

The CDR3 spells CASSLRGNYGYTF. CDR3 DNA: TGTGCCAGCAGCTTGCGGGGGAACTATGGCTACACCTTC. The chain carries TRBV9 and TRBJ1-2, with D possibly matching TRBD1 (5 bases). Germline assignment: CDR1 SGDLS and CDR2 YYNGEE. V was trimmed by 4 bases and J by 2 bases, leaving 9 bases between them. The CDR3 runs 13 residues.

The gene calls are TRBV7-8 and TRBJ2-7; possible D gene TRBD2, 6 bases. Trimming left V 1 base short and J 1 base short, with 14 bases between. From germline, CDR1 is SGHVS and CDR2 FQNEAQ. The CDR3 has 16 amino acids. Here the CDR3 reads CASSLGRLGGSYEQYF. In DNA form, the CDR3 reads TGTGCCAGCAGCTTAGGGAGACTAGGAGGTTCCTACGAGCAGTACTTC. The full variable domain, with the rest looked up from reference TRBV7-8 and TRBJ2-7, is GAGVSQSPRYKVAKRGQDVALRCDPISGHVSLFWYQQALGQGPEFLTYFQNEAQLDKSGLPSDRFFAERPEGSVSTLKIQRTQQEDSAVYLCASSLGRLGGSYEQYFGPGTRLTVT.

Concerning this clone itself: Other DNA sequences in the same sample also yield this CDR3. The DNA for the CDR3 is TGTGCCAGCTCACCAGGGGCCTCCTACGAGCAGTACTTC. It yields the protein CASSPGASYEQYF. The J gene is TRBJ2-7, the V gene TRBV18; TRBD1 is a possible D gene (5 bases). The CDR3 consists of 13 residues. The germline CDR1 and CDR2 sequences are KGHSH and LQKENI. V lost 2 bases and J 0 bases, leaving 5 bases between the germline ends.

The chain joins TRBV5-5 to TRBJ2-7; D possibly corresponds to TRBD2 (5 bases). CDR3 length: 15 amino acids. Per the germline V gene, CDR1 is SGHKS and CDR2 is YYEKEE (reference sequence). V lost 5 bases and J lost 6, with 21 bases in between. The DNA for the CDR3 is TGTGCCAGCAGGTTTTCCGGGATCCGTTGGGGCGAGCAGTACTTC. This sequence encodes CASRFSGIRWGEQYF.

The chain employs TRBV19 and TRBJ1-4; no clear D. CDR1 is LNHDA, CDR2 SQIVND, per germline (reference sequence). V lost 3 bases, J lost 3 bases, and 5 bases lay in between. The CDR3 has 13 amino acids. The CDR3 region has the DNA TGTGCCAGTAGTATGGAGGCTAATGAAAAACTGTTTTTT. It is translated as CASSMEANEKLFF.

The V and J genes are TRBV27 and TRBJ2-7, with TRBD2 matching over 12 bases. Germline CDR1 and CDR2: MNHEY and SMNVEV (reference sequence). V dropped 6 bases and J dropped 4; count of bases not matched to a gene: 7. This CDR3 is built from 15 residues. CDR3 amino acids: CASSLTSGSFYEQYF. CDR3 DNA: TGTGCCAGCAGCCTGACTAGCGGGAGTTTTTACGAGCAGTACTTC.

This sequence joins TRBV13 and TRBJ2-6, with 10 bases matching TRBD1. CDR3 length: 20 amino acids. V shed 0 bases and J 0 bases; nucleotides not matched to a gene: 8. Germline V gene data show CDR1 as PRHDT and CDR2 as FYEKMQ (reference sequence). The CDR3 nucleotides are TGTGCCAGCAGCTTAGGCTCTGGGACAGGGGTCTTCTCTGGGGCCAACGTCCTGACTTTC. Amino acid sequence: CASSLGSGTGVFSGANVLTF. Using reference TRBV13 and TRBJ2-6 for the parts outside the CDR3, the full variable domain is AAGVIQSPRHLIKEKRETATLKCYPIPRHDTVYWYQQGPGQDPQFLISFYEKMQSDKGSIPDRFSAQQFSDYHSELNMSSLELGDSALYFCASSLGSGTGVFSGANVLTFGAGSRLTVL.

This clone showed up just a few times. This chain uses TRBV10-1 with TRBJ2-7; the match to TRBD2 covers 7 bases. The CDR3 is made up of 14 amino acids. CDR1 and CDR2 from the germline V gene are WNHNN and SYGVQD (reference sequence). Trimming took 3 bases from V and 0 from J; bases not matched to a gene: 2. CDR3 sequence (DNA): TGCGCCAGCAGTGAACTAGCGAACTCCTACGAGCAGTACTTC. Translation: CASSELANSYEQYF.

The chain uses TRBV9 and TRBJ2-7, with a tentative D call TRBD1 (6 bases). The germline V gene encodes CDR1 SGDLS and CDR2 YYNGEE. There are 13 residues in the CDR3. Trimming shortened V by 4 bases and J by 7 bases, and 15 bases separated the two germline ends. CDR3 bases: TGTGCCAGCAGCTCCCAACAGGGCGAAGAGCAGTACTTC. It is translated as CASSSQQGEEQYF. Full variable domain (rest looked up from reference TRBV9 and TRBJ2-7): DSGVTQTPKHLITATGQRVTLRCSPRSGDLSVYWYQQSLDQGLQFLIQYYNGEERAKGNILERFSAQQFPDLHSELNLSSLELGDSALYFCASSSQQGEEQYFGPGTRLTVT.

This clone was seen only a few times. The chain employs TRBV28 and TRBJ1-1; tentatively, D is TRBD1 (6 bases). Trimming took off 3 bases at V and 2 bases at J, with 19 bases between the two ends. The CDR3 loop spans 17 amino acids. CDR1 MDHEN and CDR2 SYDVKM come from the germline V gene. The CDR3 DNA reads TGTGCCAGCAGTTTTCCACAGGGAAGCATGAGAAACACTGAAGCTTTCTTT. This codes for CASSFPQGSMRNTEAFF.

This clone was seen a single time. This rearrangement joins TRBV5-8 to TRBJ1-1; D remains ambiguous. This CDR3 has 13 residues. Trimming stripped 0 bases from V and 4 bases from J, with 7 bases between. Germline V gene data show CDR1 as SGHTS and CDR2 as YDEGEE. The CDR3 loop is CASSLGEGTEAFF. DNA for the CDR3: TGTGCCAGCAGCTTGGGGGAGGGCACTGAAGCTTTCTTT.

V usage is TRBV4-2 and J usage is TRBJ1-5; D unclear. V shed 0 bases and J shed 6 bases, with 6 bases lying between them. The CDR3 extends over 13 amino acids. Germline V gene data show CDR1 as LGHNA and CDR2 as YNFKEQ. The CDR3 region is CASSQDPGQPQHF. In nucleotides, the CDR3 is TGTGCCAGCAGCCAAGATCCGGGTCAGCCCCAGCATTTT.

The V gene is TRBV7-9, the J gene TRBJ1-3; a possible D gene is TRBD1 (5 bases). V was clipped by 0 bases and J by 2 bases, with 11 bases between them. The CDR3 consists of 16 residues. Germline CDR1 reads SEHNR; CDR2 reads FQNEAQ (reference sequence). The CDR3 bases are TGTGCCAGCAGCTTAGCGCAACCGGGGGCTGGAAACACCATATATTTT. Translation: CASSLAQPGAGNTIYF.

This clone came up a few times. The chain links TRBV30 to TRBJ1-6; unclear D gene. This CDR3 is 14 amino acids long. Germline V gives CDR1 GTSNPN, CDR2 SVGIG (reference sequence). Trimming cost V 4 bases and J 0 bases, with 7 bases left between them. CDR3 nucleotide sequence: TGTGCCTGGACCGTGAGCTCCTATAATTCACCCCTCCACTTT. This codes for CAWTVSSYNSPLHF.

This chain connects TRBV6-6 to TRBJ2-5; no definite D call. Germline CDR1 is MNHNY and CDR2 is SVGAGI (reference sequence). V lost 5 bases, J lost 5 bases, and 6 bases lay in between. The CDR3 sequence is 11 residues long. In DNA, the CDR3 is TGTGCCAGCAGTCCCGAGGAGACCCAGTACTTC. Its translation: CASSPEETQYF.

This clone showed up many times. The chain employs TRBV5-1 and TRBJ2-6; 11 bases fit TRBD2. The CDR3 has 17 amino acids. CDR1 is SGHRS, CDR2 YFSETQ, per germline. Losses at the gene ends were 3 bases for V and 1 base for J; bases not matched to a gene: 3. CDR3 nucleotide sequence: TGCGCCAGCAGCTCTGGACTAGCGGGTTCTGGGGCCAACGTCCTGACTTTC. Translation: CASSSGLAGSGANVLTF.

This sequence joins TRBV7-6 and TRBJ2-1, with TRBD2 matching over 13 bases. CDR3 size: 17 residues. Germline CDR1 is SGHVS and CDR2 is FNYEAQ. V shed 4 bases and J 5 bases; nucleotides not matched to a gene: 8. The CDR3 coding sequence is TGTGCCAGCAGCTCTCTACTAGCGGGAGGGGTGGACAATGAGCAGTTCTTC. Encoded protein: CASSSLLAGGVDNEQFF.

CDR3 nucleotide sequence: TGCGCCAGCAGCTTGTATCAGGGCAGTGAAAAACTGTTTTTT. It yields the protein CASSLYQGSEKLFF. V gene TRBV5-1 combines with J gene TRBJ1-4; maybe TRBD1 (5 bases). Germline lookup yields CDR1 SGHRS and CDR2 YFSETQ. V was shortened by 1 base and J by 7 bases, with 11 bases between the two germline ends. The CDR3 loop spans 14 amino acids. The full variable domain, completed using reference TRBV5-1 and TRBJ1-4, is KAGVTQTPRYLIKTRGQQVTLSCSPISGHRSVSWYQQTPGQGLQFLFEYFSETQRNKGNFPGRFSGRQFSNSRSEMNVSTLELGDSALYLCASSLYQGSEKLFFGSGTQLSVL.

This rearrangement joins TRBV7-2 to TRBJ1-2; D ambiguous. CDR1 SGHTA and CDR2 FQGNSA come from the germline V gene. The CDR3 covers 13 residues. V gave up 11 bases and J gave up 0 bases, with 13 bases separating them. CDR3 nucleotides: TGTGCCTCCTCATTCGGGGCTAACTATGGCTACACCTTC. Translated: CASSFGANYGYTF.